The T cell receptor beta chain described here comes from a study of cytomegalovirus exposure and HLA in healthy donors. Study findings and constraints: CMV antigen specificity was confirmed in vitro for a few CMV-associated chains. Most TCR sequences were rare, but some public TCRs occurred in many donors. Accurate prediction of HLA-A and HLA-B alleles (for most subjects) was reportedly achieved from TCR beta sequences. TCR beta chains associated with HLA were, in a later analysis, more clonally expanded than equally common others.

This PCR relied on a set of 60 Vbeta primers and 13 Jbeta primers. The table came from immunoSEQ multiplex PCR; TCRdb's copy has only in-frame clones and leaves some out. Of about 220,000 clones listed, roughly 82% are singletons. This CDR3 has 13 amino acids. Germline-derived CDR1 and CDR2 are SGHTA and FQGTGA. With V trimmed by 4 bases and J by 5 bases, 2 bases remained unmatched. Regarding this clone: Its cognate antigen is unknown.

Sequencing was performed on PBMCs. The chain recombines TRBV7-3 with TRBJ2-5, with 9 bases aligning to TRBD1. This receptor was taken from a man aged 35 to 55 in good health and CMV-seropositive. CDR3 nucleotides: TGTGCCAGCAGCTCTGGACAGGGGGAGACCCAGTACTTC. It translates to CASSSGQGETQYF.